This T cell receptor beta chain is drawn from a study of cytomegalovirus exposure and HLA in healthy donors. The wider study: In an early release, HLA-typed donors contributed about 80 million unique TCR sequences. Study-wide results and caveats: Most TCR sequences were seen very rarely across donors, but some public TCRs occurred in many.

Trimming cost V 4 bases and J 6 bases, with 13 bases left between them. In germline, CDR1 is MNHEY, CDR2 SMNVEV (reference sequence). The CDR3 sequence is 14 residues long. Primers for the PCR totalled 60 Vbeta and 13 Jbeta. Repertoires were generated with immunoSEQ multiplex PCR, while TCRdb's copy carries only in-frame clones and drops some. The table lists over 100,000 clones, with 1.5% to 2% in the top ten. With regard to this clone: Its antigen remains unidentified.

The TCR comes from a woman in her 40s in good health and CMV-seropositive. V is TRBV27 and J is TRBJ1-5, with D tentatively TRBD1 (6 bases). The specimen sequenced was PBMCs. CDR3 sequence reads: CASSSTGLGQPQHF. The DNA for the CDR3 is TGTGCCAGCAGTTCGACAGGCTTAGGTCAGCCCCAGCATTTT.